These 9 T cell receptor beta chains were sequenced from one sample in a study of identical twins. TCRdb reprocessed the 5' RACE reads via MiXCR and lists one record per CDR3 protein. The sample yields 200,000 to 250,000 distinct CDR3 sequences, 10% seen once. Sequencing was carried out using memory T cells sorted from blood. Receptor source: a man aged 50-60 years in good health.

This clonotype was observed a few times. The chain employs TRBV15 and TRBJ2-7; 10 bases are a match to TRBD2. Germline V lookup: CDR1 LNHNV, CDR2 YYDKDF (reference sequence). This CDR3 region has 16 residues. Losses at the gene ends were 1 base for V and 5 bases for J; bases not matched to a gene: 8. As DNA, the CDR3 is TGTGCCACCAGCAGAGTATCGCTAGCGGGGGACCACGAGCAGTACTTC. Amino acids: CATSRVSLAGDHEQYF.

CDR3 protein: CASRDGLKNIQYF. CDR3 coding DNA: TGTGCCAGCAGGGACGGACTTAAAAACATTCAGTACTTC. The V and J genes are TRBV12-3 or TRBV12-4 and TRBJ2-4; maybe TRBD2 (5 bases). V was shortened by 6 bases and J by 4 bases, with 10 bases between the two germline ends. CDR3 size: 13 residues.

This clonotype has at least ten counts. This chain connects TRBV4-3 to TRBJ2-3, with a tentative D call TRBD2 (7 bases). V lost 6 bases and J lost 3, with 13 bases in between. The length of the CDR3 is 14 residues. Germline V lookup: CDR1 LGHNA, CDR2 YSLEER. The DNA of the CDR3 is TGCGCCAGCAGTCGGGGGGCGGGGACAGATACGCAGTATTTT. Translation: CASSRGAGTDTQYF.

This clonotype has only a few counts. The rearrangement links TRBV4-2 to TRBJ1-3; unclear D gene. Trimming pared 0 bases from V and 4 bases from J, leaving 13 bases between. The length of the CDR3 is 16 residues. Germline V gene sequence: CDR1 LGHNA, CDR2 YNFKEQ. CDR3 residues: CASSQDSSMAGNTIYF. The CDR3 nucleotides are TGTGCCAGCAGCCAAGATAGTAGTATGGCCGGAAACACCATATATTTT.

The table lists this clonotype with many counts. The V and J genes are TRBV5-1 and TRBJ1-1; 8 nucleotides match TRBD1. The CDR3 totals 15 residues. The V and J ends lost 4 bases and 1 base, in that order; junction bases with no gene match: 6. Germline V lookup: CDR1 SGHRS, CDR2 YFSETQ. CDR3 bases: TGCGCCAGCAGCGGTTGGACAGGGAAGAACACTGAAGCTTTCTTT. Translated, it gives CASSGWTGKNTEAFF.

In regard to this clonotype: Relative to the germline gene, one junction end is altered; a read error may explain this. The rearrangement joins TRBV15 to TRBJ2-1, with 12 bases lining up with TRBD2. The CDR3 loop spans 11 amino acids. CDR1 is LNHNV, CDR2 YYDKDF, per germline (reference sequence). Here the CDR3 DNA reads TGTGCCACCAGCAGAGGGACTAGCGGGGTTTTC. Amino acids: CATSRGTSGVF. The whole variable domain, filled in from reference TRBV15 and TRBJ2-1, reads DAMVIQNPRYQVTQFGKPVTLSCSQTLNHNVMYWYQQKSSQAPKLLFHYYDKDFNNEADTPDNFQSRRPNTSFCFLDIRSPGLGDTAMYLCATSRGTSGVFGPGTRLTVL.

There are a few counts of this clonotype. V is TRBV19 and J is TRBJ1-1; the D gene is possibly TRBD1 (5 bases). V was cut by 3 bases and J by 4 bases, with 12 bases left in between. From germline, CDR1 is LNHDA and CDR2 SQIVND (reference sequence). The CDR3 consists of 14 residues. The DNA of the CDR3 is TGTGCCAGTAGTATTGATGGGGGGGGCACTGAAGCTTTCTTT. Translation gives CASSIDGGGTEAFF.

The table lists this clonotype with many counts. The genes are TRBV4-1 and TRBJ1-3; no clear D. The CDR3 is 16 amino acids. Trimming stripped 1 base from V and 0 bases from J, with 10 bases between. Germline values: CDR1 MGHRA, CDR2 YSYEKL. This CDR3 is CASSQVAAASGNTIYF. Here the CDR3 DNA reads TGCGCCAGCAGCCAAGTCGCAGCGGCCTCTGGAAACACCATATATTTT.

This clonotype was counted at least ten times. The chain has TRBV12-3 or TRBV12-4 and TRBJ1-4, with a weak D call TRBD1 (5 bases). Trimming cost V 6 bases and J 3 bases, with 11 bases left between them. The CDR3 runs to 14 residues. CDR3: CASSQGVANEKLFF. In nucleotides, the CDR3 is TGTGCCAGCAGCCAAGGGGTGGCTAATGAAAAACTGTTTTTT.